The 5 T cell receptor beta chains below were found in one sample sequenced in a study of early T cells in non-severe SARS-CoV-2 infection. Via MiXCR, TCRdb re-called the 5' RACE reads, giving one row per CDR3 protein. The sample consists of around 83,000 distinct CDR3 sequences, about 12% of them appearing once. The sample consisted of whole blood, taken at baseline. Receptors originate from an adult who was a healthcare worker with PCR-confirmed SARS-CoV-2 infection or an uninfected control (not recorded which).

This sequence joins TRBV12-3 or TRBV12-4 and TRBJ2-1; D might be TRBD2 (6 bases). This CDR3 contains 15 residues. The V gene lost 3 bases and the J gene lost 4 bases, with 13 bases spanning the gap. The CDR3 loop is CASSLLARFYNEQFF. The CDR3 DNA is TGTGCCAGCAGTTTGCTAGCGAGATTTTACAATGAGCAGTTCTTC.

The V call is TRBV7-6, the J call TRBJ2-7; D may be TRBD1 (5 bases). CDR3 length: 13 amino acids. V lost 5 bases and J lost 4, with 12 bases in between. In germline, CDR1 is SGHVS, CDR2 FNYEAQ. CDR3 sequence reads: CASSTSGLYEQYF. The CDR3 nucleotides read TGTGCCAGCAGCACCTCAGGGTTGTACGAGCAGTACTTC. The full variable domain, rest sourced from reference TRBV7-6 and TRBJ2-7, is GAGVSQSPRYKVTKRGQDVALRCDPISGHVSLYWYRQALGQGPEFLTYFNYEAQQDKSGLPNDRFSAERPEGSISTLTIQRTEQRDSAMYRCASSTSGLYEQYFGPGTRLTVT.

The gene calls are TRBV7-2 and TRBJ2-5; perhaps D is TRBD1 or TRBD2 (6 bases each). CDR1 is SGHTA, CDR2 FQGNSA, per germline. This CDR3 comprises 15 residues. Trimming pared 7 bases from V and 4 bases from J, leaving 19 bases between. Here the CDR3 DNA reads TGTGCCAGCATCCGGGGGTCGGGGGCCCCAGAGACCCAGTACTTC. Translated, it gives CASIRGSGAPETQYF.

This clonotype has a count of ten or more. The V gene is TRBV18, the J gene TRBJ2-3; tentative D call: TRBD2 (5 bases). Germline CDR1 and CDR2: KGHSH and LQKENI. V lost 6 bases and J lost 2, with 9 bases in between. The CDR3 is 13 residues long. The CDR3 spells CASSLGVTDTQYF. Here the CDR3 DNA reads TGTGCCAGCTCCCTGGGAGTCACAGATACGCAGTATTTT.

This clonotype was found a few times. This rearrangement joins TRBV5-1 to TRBJ1-1, with D possibly being TRBD1 (6 bases). CDR1 is SGHRS, CDR2 YFSETQ, per germline. V gave up 1 base and J gave up 8 bases, with 15 bases separating them. The CDR3 loop spans 14 amino acids. The CDR3 reads CASSLISSGQEAFF. In nucleotides, the CDR3 is TGCGCCAGCAGCTTGATTTCATCGGGACAAGAAGCTTTCTTT.